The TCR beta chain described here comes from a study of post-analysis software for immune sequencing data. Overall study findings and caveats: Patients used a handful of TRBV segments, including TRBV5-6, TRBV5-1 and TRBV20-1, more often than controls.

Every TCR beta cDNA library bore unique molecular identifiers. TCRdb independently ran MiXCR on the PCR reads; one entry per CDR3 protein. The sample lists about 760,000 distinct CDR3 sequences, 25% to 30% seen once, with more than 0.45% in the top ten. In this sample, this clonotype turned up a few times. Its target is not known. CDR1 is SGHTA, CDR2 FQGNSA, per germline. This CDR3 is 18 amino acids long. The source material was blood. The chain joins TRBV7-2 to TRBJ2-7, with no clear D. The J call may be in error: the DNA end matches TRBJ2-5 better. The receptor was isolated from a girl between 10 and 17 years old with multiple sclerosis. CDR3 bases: TGTGCCAGCAGCTTAAGTAATGGCGGAGTCAGTGGCGCGGAGACCCAGTACTTC. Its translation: CASSLSNGGVSGAETQYF.